This T cell receptor beta chain originates from a study of T cell repertoires in cytomegalovirus infection. The overall study: Selected CMV epitopes included recently identified HLA-C-restricted ones as well as well-studied HLA-B-restricted ones.

MiXCR, run by TCRdb on the reads, gives a single entry per CDR3 protein. The repertoire includes fewer than 200,000 distinct CDR3 sequences, roughly 22% of them detected once, and roughly 25% sits in the top ten. The CDR3 is 15 residues long. The V gene's germline CDR1 is SEHNR and CDR2 FQNEAQ (reference sequence). Trimming took off 1 base at V and 1 base at J, with 9 bases between the two ends. With respect to this clonotype: Its antigen is not identified.

Sample: CD8+ T cells from cultured PBMCs, taken from culture after CMV antigen stimulation. The origin of this receptor is a human donor in good health (CMV status not recorded). Some clones in this sample may be carry-over from other donors' samples. The chain couples TRBV7-9 to TRBJ2-3; tentative D call: TRBD2 (6 bases). CDR3 residues: CASSLGGLRTDTQYF. The CDR3 coding sequence is TGTGCCAGCAGCTTAGGGGGACTCCGCACAGATACGCAGTATTTT.